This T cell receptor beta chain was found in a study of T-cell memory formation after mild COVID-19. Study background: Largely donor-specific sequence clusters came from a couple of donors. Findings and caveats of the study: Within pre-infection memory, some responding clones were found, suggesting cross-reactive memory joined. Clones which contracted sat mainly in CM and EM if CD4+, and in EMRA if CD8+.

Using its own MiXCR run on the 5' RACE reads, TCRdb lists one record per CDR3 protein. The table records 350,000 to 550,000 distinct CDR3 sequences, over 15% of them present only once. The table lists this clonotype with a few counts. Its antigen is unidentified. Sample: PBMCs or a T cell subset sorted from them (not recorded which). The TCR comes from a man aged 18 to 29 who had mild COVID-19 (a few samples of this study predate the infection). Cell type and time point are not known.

Here the CDR3 DNA reads TGTGCCAGCAGCCAGGGGACTAGCGGGGGTGTCAATGAGCAGTTCTTC. It is translated as CASSQGTSGGVNEQFF. The chain links TRBV4-2 to TRBJ2-1; 14 bases are a match to TRBD2. V lost 3 bases, J lost 6 bases, and 4 bases stayed unmatched. Germline CDR1 LGHNA, CDR2 YNFKEQ. The CDR3 contains 16 residues.